These 19 T cell receptor beta chains were sequenced from one sample in a study of PD-1 blockade in mismatch repair-deficient tumors. Assay used: immunoSEQ multiplex PCR; TCRdb lists only in-frame clones, some missing. There are about 130,000 clones in the sample; roughly 86% occur only once, and approximately 12% lies in the top ten. The specimen was peripheral blood, collected approximately 72 weeks after starting pembrolizumab. These receptor sequences come from an adult with mismatch repair-deficient cancer.

The genes are TRBV5-1 and TRBJ2-3; TRBD1 matches at 12 bases. Germline assignment: CDR1 SGHRS and CDR2 YFSETQ. This CDR3 contains 14 residues. With V trimmed by 3 bases and J by 6 bases, 2 bases remained unmatched. The CDR3 protein is CASSSGQGADTQYF. The CDR3 coding sequence is TGCGCCAGCAGCTCGGGACAGGGGGCGGATACGCAGTATTTT.

V and J are TRBV5-1 and TRBJ2-3, with D tentatively TRBD2 (6 bases). CDR1 and CDR2 (germline): SGHRS, YFSETQ. Trimming removed 0 bases at V and 2 bases at J, with 13 bases between. There are 16 residues in the CDR3. This CDR3 reads CASSLGDSPFTDTQYF. In nucleotides, the CDR3 is TGCGCCAGCAGCTTGGGGGACTCCCCGTTCACAGATACGCAGTATTTT.

This clone turned up a few times. This sample also contains other DNA sequences that code for the same CDR3. V usage is TRBV2 and J usage is TRBJ2-7; D call uncertain. Trimming took 4 bases from V and 3 from J, leaving 1 base between them. The CDR3 is made up of 10 amino acids. Per germline, CDR1 SNHLY and CDR2 FYNNEI. The CDR3 loop reads CASSGYEQYF. The DNA of the CDR3 is TGTGCCAGCAGTGGCTACGAGCAGTACTTC.

This clone has only one observation. The V gene is TRBV28, the J gene TRBJ2-5; maybe TRBD2 (5 bases). Trimming shortened V by 6 bases and J by 2 bases, and 25 bases separated the two germline ends. This CDR3 is built from 18 residues. Germline lookup yields CDR1 MDHEN and CDR2 SYDVKM. CDR3 residues: CASRSSSLRGSDQETQYF. Written as DNA, the CDR3 is TGTGCCAGCAGATCCTCGAGCCTTCGGGGTAGCGATCAAGAGACCCAGTACTTC.

The rearrangement links TRBV4-1 to TRBJ2-7, with D possibly being TRBD1 or TRBD2 (5 bases each). Germline V gene data show CDR1 as MGHRA and CDR2 as YSYEKL. The CDR3 length is 15 residues. V was shortened by 3 bases and J by 7 bases, with 19 bases between the two germline ends. The chain's CDR3 is CASSHGLYGTREQYF. CDR3 DNA sequence: TGCGCCAGCAGCCACGGACTGTACGGGACCCGGGAGCAGTACTTC.

The chain uses TRBV28 and TRBJ2-7; no firm D call. The CDR3 length is 11 residues. The V end was cut by 6 bases, the J end by 3 bases, with 6 bases between. CDR1 is MDHEN and CDR2 is SYDVKM in the germline V gene. CDR3: CASSLNYEQYF. The CDR3 coding sequence is TGTGCCAGCAGCCTAAACTACGAGCAGTACTTC.

The chain carries TRBV6-5 and TRBJ2-1, with D unresolved. The V end was cut by 6 bases, the J end by 12 bases, with 12 bases between. The CDR3 loop spans 11 amino acids. In germline, CDR1 is MNHEY, CDR2 SVGAGI. The CDR3 spells CASSPSPLQFF. The CDR3 region has the DNA TGTGCCAGCAGCCCCAGTCCTTTGCAGTTCTTC.

The chain employs TRBV2 and TRBJ2-1; no clear D. The CDR3 is made up of 10 amino acids. The V end was cut by 5 bases, the J end by 8 bases, with 4 bases between. Germline V gene sequence: CDR1 SNHLY, CDR2 FYNNEI. CDR3 DNA sequence: TGTGCCAGCAGTCTTCATGAGCAGTTCTTC. This sequence encodes CASSLHEQFF.

The chain combines TRBV5-1 with TRBJ1-2, with TRBD1 matching over 8 bases. J was trimmed by 3 bases and V by 4 bases; bases with no gene match: 5. Germline V gene sequence: CDR1 SGHRS, CDR2 YFSETQ. The CDR3 totals 14 residues. CDR3 bases: TGCGCCAGCAGCCTACAGACAGGGGACTATGGCTACACCTTC. This codes for CASSLQTGDYGYTF.

In nucleotides, the CDR3 is TGCGCCAGCAGGGGGACTAGCGGGAGGGCCCTCTACGAGCAGTACTTC. Its protein is CASRGTSGRALYEQYF. The V gene is TRBV5-1, the J gene TRBJ2-7; the match to TRBD2 covers 16 bases. The CDR3 contains 16 residues. Per germline, CDR1 SGHRS and CDR2 YFSETQ. V lost 5 bases, J lost 3 bases, and 5 bases stayed unmatched.

This clone has more than one count but fewer than ten. This chain connects TRBV5-1 to TRBJ1-2; TRBD1 aligns across 9 bases. Germline loops: CDR1 SGHRS, CDR2 YFSETQ. The CDR3 loop spans 14 amino acids. Trimming cost V 0 bases and J 8 bases; bases outside gene matches: 5. CDR3 sequence reads: CASSLDTGGWGYTF. CDR3 coding DNA: TGCGCCAGCAGCTTGGACACAGGGGGCTGGGGCTACACCTTC.

This rearrangement joins TRBV5-4 to TRBJ2-1; D not certain. The CDR3 is made up of 11 amino acids. Germline lookup yields CDR1 SGHNT and CDR2 YYREEE (reference sequence). Trimming removed 1 base from V and 8 bases from J, with 4 bases in between. Written as DNA, the CDR3 is TGTGCCAGCAGCTTGTTCTATGAGCAGTTCTTC. As protein: CASSLFYEQFF.

This clone was found a few times. Other DNA sequences within the sample encode an identical CDR3. The chain carries TRBV9 and TRBJ2-5; 7 bases agree with TRBD2. CDR1 SGDLS and CDR2 YYNGEE come from the germline V gene. CDR3 length: 14 amino acids. With 4 bases clipped from V and 2 bases from J, the junction kept 5 bases outside the gene matches. DNA for the CDR3: TGTGCCAGCAGCCCTCGGGACTATCAAGAGACCCAGTACTTC. It yields the protein CASSPRDYQETQYF.

The chain employs TRBV4-2 and TRBJ1-2, with D uncertain. V was shortened by 0 bases and J by 10 bases, with 12 bases between the two germline ends. Germline V gives CDR1 LGHNA, CDR2 YNFKEQ. The CDR3 length is 13 residues. CDR3 in DNA: TGTGCCAGCAGCCAAGACTACGAGCGGGACTACACCTTC. Its protein product is CASSQDYERDYTF.

Only one count was recorded for this clone. CDR3 protein: CASSFLAGGFTGELFF. CDR3 bases: TGTGCCAGCAGCTTTCTCGCTGGGGGTTTTACCGGGGAGCTGTTTTTT. The V call is TRBV13, the J call TRBJ2-2; either TRBD1 or TRBD2 may fit D (5 bases each). Trimming removed 3 bases at V and 5 bases at J, with 16 bases between. CDR1 PRHDT and CDR2 FYEKMQ come from the germline V gene (reference sequence). The CDR3 sequence is 16 residues long. The full variable domain, with the rest looked up from reference TRBV13 and TRBJ2-2, is AAGVIQSPRHLIKEKRETATLKCYPIPRHDTVYWYQQGPGQDPQFLISFYEKMQSDKGSIPDRFSAQQFSDYHSELNMSSLELGDSALYFCASSFLAGGFTGELFFGEGSRLTVL.

This clone has only a few counts. The CDR3 is CASSSYRGQETQYF. In DNA form, the CDR3 reads TGTGCCAGCAGCTCATACAGGGGCCAAGAGACCCAGTACTTC. The J gene is TRBJ2-5, the V gene TRBV4-2, with 7 bases identical to TRBD1. CDR1 is LGHNA, CDR2 YNFKEQ, per germline. This CDR3 spans 14 amino acids. J was trimmed by 1 base and V by 5 bases; bases with no gene match: 4.

J is TRBJ1-1 and V is TRBV27; D is uncertain. In germline, CDR1 is MNHEY, CDR2 SMNVEV (reference sequence). The ends were cut back, 3 bases at V and 1 base at J, with 12 bases in the middle. The CDR3 consists of 15 residues. In DNA, the CDR3 is TGTGCCAGCAGTTTTAAGGGAAGAGGGAACACTGAAGCTTTCTTT. Translation: CASSFKGRGNTEAFF.

The chain is built from TRBV5-4 and TRBJ2-6; no clear D gene. Between the trimmed V and J ends, which lost 1 base and 1 base, there was a span of 9 bases. CDR3 length: 16 amino acids. The germline CDR1 and CDR2 sequences are SGHNT and YYREEE (reference sequence). CDR3: CASSLRASSGANVLTF. The DNA for the CDR3 is TGTGCCAGCAGCTTGCGGGCGAGTTCTGGGGCCAACGTCCTGACTTTC.

J is TRBJ2-1 and V is TRBV5-4; D is unclear. Trimming removed 4 bases at V and 6 bases at J, with 14 bases between. The CDR3 has 14 residues. The germline gives CDR1 SGHNT, CDR2 YYREEE (reference sequence). DNA of the CDR3: TGTGCCAGCAGCGGGGAAGGTCTCATCAATGAGCAGTTCTTC. Translation gives CASSGEGLINEQFF. The full variable domain, its missing parts supplied by reference TRBV5-4 and TRBJ2-1, is ETGVTQSPTHLIKTRGQQVTLRCSSQSGHNTVSWYQQALGQGPQFIFQYYREEENGRGNFPPRFSGLQFPNYSSELNVNALELDDSALYLCASSGEGLINEQFFGPGTRLTVL.